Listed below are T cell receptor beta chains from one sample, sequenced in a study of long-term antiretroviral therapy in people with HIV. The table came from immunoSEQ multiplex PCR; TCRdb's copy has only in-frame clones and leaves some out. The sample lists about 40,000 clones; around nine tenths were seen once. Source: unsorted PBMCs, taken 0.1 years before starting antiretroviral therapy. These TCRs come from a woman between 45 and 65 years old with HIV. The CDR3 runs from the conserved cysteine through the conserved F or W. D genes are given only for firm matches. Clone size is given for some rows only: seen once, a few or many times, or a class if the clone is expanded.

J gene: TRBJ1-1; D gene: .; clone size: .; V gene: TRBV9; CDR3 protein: CASSPMTTNTEAFF; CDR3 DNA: TGTGCCAGCAGCCCTATGACAACGAACACTGAAGCTTTCTTT
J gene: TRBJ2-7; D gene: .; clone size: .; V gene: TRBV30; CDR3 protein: CAWSPGASSYEQYF; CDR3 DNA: TGTGCCTGGAGTCCCGGCGCAAGCTCCTACGAGCAGTACTTC
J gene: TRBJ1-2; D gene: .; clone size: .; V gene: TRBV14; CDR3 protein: CASSSYGRADGYTF; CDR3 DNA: TGTGCCAGCAGCTCTTACGGACGTGCGGATGGCTACACCTTC
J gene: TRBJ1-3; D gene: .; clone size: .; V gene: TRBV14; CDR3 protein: CASSQDLGITGNTIYF; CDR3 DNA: TGTGCCAGCAGCCAAGATCTGGGGATAACTGGAAACACCATATATTTT
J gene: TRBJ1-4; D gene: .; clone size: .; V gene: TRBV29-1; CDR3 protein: CSANQGSEKLFF; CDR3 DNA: TGCAGCGCTAACCAGGGGAGTGAAAAACTGTTTTTT
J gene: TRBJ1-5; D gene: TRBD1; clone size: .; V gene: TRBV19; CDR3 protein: CASSLGQGSNQPQHF; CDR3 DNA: TGTGCCAGTAGTCTTGGACAGGGGAGCAATCAGCCCCAGCATTTT
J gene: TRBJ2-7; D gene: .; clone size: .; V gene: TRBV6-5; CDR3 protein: CASSSGTLGSYEQYF; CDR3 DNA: TGTGCCAGCAGTTCCGGGACCTTAGGCTCCTACGAGCAGTACTTC
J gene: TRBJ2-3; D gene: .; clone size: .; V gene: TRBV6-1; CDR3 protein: CASRFSDTQYF; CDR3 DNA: TGTGCCAGTCGGTTTTCAGATACGCAGTATTTT
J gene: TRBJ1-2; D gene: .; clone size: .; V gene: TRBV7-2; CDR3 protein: CASSSRPGGYTF; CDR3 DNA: TGTGCCAGCAGCTCAAGACCTGGTGGCTACACCTTC
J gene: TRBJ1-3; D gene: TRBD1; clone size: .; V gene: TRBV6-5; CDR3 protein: CASSLGTGPGNTIYF; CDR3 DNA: TGTGCCAGCAGTTTGGGGACAGGGCCTGGAAACACCATATATTTT
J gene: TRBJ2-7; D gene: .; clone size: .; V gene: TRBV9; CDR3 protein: CASSVGTSNYEQYF; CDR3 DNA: TGTGCCAGCAGCGTAGGAACTAGCAATTACGAGCAGTACTTC
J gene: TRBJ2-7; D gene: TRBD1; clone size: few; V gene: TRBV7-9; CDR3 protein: CASSLGQGFYEQYF; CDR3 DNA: TGTGCCAGCAGCTTGGGACAGGGATTCTACGAGCAGTACTTC
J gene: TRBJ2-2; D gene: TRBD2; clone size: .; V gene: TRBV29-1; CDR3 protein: CSASGGLLNTGELFF; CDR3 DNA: TGCAGCGCTTCGGGGGGACTACTGAACACCGGGGAGCTGTTTTTT
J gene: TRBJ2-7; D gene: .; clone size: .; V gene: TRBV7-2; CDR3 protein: CASSPGVGTYEQYF; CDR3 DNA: TGTGCCAGCAGCCCCGGGGTGGGGACCTACGAGCAGTACTTC
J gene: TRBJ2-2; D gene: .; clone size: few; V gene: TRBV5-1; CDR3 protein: CASSLAGPGELFF; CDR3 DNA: TGCGCCAGCAGCTTGGCAGGGCCCGGGGAGCTGTTTTTT
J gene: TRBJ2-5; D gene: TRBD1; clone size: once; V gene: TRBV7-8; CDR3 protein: CASSLEDRGRETQYF; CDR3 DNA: TGTGCCAGCAGCTTAGAGGACAGGGGTAGAGAGACCCAGTACTTC
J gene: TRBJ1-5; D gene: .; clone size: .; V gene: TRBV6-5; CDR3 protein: CASSYLARGQPQHF; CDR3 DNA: TGTGCCAGCAGTTACCTGGCTCGGGGTCAGCCCCAGCATTTT
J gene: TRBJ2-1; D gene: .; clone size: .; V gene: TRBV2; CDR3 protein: CATGLQGAYNEQFF; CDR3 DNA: TGTGCCACGGGACTACAGGGTGCCTACAATGAGCAGTTCTTC
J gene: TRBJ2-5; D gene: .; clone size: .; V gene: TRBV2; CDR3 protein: CASSSTPNAETQYF; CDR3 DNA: TGTGCCAGCAGTTCGACTCCTAATGCAGAGACCCAGTACTTC
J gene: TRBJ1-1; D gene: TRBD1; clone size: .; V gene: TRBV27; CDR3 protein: CASGRQGAEAFF; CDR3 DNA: TGTGCCAGCGGAAGACAGGGTGCTGAAGCTTTCTTT
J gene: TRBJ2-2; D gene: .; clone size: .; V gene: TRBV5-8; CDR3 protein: CASSLSRFGAGELFF; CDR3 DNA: TGTGCCAGCAGCTTGAGTAGATTCGGGGCCGGGGAGCTGTTTTTT
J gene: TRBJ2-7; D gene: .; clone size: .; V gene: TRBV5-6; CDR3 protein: CASSFDRTAVYEQYF; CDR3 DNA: TGTGCCAGCAGCTTCGATCGGACAGCAGTCTACGAGCAGTACTTC
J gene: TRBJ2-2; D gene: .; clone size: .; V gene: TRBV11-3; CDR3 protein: CASSLESGARTELFF; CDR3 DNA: TGTGCCAGCAGCTTAGAATCAGGGGCCCGTACTGAGCTGTTTTTT
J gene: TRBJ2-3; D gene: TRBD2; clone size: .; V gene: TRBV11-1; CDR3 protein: CASSLRRGERTDTQYF; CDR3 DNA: TGTGCCAGCAGCTTACGGCGGGGGGAACGCACAGATACGCAGTATTTT
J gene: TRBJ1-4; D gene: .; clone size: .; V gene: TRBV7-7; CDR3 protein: CASSSFKPGWEKLFF; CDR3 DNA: TGTGCTAGCAGCTCTTTTAAGCCAGGATGGGAAAAACTGTTTTTT
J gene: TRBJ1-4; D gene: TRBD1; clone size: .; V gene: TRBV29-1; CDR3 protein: CSAEQGIGEKLFF; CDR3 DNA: TGCAGCGCTGAACAGGGGATAGGAGAAAAACTGTTTTTT
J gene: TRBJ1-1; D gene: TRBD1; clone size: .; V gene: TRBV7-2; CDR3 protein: CASSLSGQGITEAFF; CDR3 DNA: TGTGCCAGCAGCTTATCTGGACAGGGGATTACTGAAGCTTTCTTT
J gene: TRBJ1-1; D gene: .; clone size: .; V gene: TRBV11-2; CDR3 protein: CASSPSGLNTEAFF; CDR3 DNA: TGTGCCAGCAGCCCCTCTGGGCTTAACACTGAAGCTTTCTTT
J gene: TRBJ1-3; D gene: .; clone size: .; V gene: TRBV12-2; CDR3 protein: CASRLIGGNTIYF; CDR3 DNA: TGTGCAAGTCGCTTAATTGGGGGAAACACCATATATTTT
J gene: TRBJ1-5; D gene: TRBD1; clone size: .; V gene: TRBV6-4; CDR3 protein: CASSDTGGNQPQHF; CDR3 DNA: TGTGCCAGCAGTGACACAGGGGGCAATCAGCCCCAGCATTTT
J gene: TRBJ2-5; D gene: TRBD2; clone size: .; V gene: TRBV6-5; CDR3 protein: CASSVSGGARETQYF; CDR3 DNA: TGTGCCAGCAGTGTTAGCGGGGGGGCCAGAGAGACCCAGTACTTC
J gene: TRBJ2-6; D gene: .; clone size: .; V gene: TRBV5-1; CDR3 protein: CASSLPPRTDFSSGANVLTF; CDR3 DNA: TGCGCCAGCAGCTTGCCGCCTAGGACAGACTTTAGCTCTGGGGCCAACGTCCTGACTTTC
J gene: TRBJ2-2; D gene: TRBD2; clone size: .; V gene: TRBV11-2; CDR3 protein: CASSLGAGGQVGELFF; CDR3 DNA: TGTGCCAGCAGCTTAGGAGCGGGGGGGCAGGTCGGGGAGCTGTTTTTT
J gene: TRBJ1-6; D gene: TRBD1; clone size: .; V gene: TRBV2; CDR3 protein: CASSRPGQTDEALHF; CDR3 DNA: TGTGCCAGCAGTAGACCGGGACAGACGGATGAAGCCCTCCACTTT
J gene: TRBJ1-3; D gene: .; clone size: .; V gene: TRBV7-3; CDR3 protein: CASSLAGPGNTIYF; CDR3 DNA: TGTGCCAGCAGCTTGGCAGGGCCAGGAAACACCATATATTTT
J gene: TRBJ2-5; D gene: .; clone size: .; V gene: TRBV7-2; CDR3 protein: CASSSIGTAEWGAETQYF; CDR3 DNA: TGTGCCAGCAGCAGTATCGGGACAGCGGAATGGGGGGCAGAGACCCAGTACTTC
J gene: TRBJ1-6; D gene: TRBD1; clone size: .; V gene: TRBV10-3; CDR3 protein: CAISEPTRQGSSPLHF; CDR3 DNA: TGTGCCATCAGTGAGCCGACCAGACAGGGAAGTTCACCCCTCCACTTT
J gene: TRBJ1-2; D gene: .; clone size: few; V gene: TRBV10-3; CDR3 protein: CAISESQGSNYGYTF; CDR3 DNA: TGTGCCATCAGTGAGAGCCAGGGGAGTAACTATGGCTACACCTTC
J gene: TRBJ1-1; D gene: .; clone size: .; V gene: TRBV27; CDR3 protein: CASKMGYEAFF; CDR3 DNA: TGTGCCAGCAAGATGGGTTATGAAGCTTTCTTT
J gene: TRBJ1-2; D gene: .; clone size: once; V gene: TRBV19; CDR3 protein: CASSIRGQGYGYTF; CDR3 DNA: TGTGCCAGTAGTATTCGGGGGCAGGGCTATGGCTACACCTTC
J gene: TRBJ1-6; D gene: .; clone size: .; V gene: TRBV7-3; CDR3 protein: CASSLGGGFYNSPLHF; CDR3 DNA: TGTGCCAGCAGCTTAGGCGGAGGTTTCTATAATTCACCCCTCCACTTT
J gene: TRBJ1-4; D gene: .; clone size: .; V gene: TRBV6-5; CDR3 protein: CASSYGGLNEKLFF; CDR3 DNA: TGTGCCAGCAGTTACGGGGGTTTGAACGAAAAACTGTTTTTT
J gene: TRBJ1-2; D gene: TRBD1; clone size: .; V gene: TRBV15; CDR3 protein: CATSGTGNYGYTF; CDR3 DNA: TGTGCCACCAGCGGGACAGGGAACTATGGCTACACCTTC
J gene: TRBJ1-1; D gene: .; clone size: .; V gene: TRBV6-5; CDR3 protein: CASSYGGGTMNTEAFF; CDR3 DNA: TGTGCCAGCAGTTACGGTGGGGGGACGATGAACACTGAAGCTTTCTTT
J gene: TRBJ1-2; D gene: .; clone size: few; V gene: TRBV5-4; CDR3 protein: CASSLLRDGYTF; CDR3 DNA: TGTGCCAGCAGCCTCCTGCGGGATGGCTACACCTTC
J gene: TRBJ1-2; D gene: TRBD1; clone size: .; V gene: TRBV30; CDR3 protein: CAWNTGGTGGDYGYTF; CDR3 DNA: TGTGCCTGGAACACCGGCGGGACAGGGGGCGACTATGGCTACACCTTC
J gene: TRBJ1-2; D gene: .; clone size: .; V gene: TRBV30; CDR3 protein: CAWKSQGPNYGYTF; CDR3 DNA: TGTGCCTGGAAATCACAGGGACCCAACTATGGCTACACCTTC
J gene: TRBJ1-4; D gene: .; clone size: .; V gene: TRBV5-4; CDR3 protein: CASSSTGLYNEKLFF; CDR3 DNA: TGTGCCAGCAGCTCGACGGGACTGTATAATGAAAAACTGTTTTTT
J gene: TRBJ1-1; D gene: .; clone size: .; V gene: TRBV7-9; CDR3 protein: CASSEPDGDTEAFF; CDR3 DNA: TGTGCCAGCAGCGAGCCGGACGGGGACACTGAAGCTTTCTTT
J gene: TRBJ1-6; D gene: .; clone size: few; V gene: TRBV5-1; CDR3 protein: CASSLYQGNNSPLHF; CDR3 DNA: TGCGCCAGCAGCTTGTATCAGGGGAATAATTCACCCCTCCACTTT
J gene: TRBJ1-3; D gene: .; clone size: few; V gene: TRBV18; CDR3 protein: CASSLLEQGSSGNTIYF; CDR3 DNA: TGTGCCAGCTCACTCTTGGAGCAGGGAAGCTCTGGAAACACCATATATTTT